These 5 T cell receptor beta chains were sequenced from one sample in a study of prognosis after radiotherapy for stage I lung cancer. Using two-round multiplex PCR, the authors amplified TCR beta CDR3 from genomic DNA. For every TRBV and TRBJ gene, a specific primer was used in first-round PCR. TCRdb analysed the multiplex PCR reads with MiXCR anew, one entry per CDR3 protein. The data show 13,000 to 15,000 distinct CDR3 sequences, around 54% seen once. The sequencing here drew on PBMCs, taken before or after stereotactic body radiation therapy (not recorded which). The receptors originated from a donor older than 45 with non-small cell lung cancer.

This chain links TRBV27 with TRBJ1-2; TRBD1 is a possible D gene (5 bases). Germline V gene sequence: CDR1 MNHEY, CDR2 SMNVEV (reference sequence). The CDR3 is 16 amino acids. The V gene lost 3 bases and the J gene lost 7 bases, with 21 bases spanning the gap. For the CDR3, the DNA is TGTGCCAGCAGTTTGGGGCGAGCGGGGAATGGCCGTGGCTACACCTTC. Protein sequence: CASSLGRAGNGRGYTF.

By share, this clonotype counts as medium-sized. The chain couples TRBV27 to TRBJ2-7; TRBD1 agrees at 7 bases. Per germline, CDR1 MNHEY and CDR2 SMNVEV (reference sequence). Germline trimming cut 0 bases from V and 4 bases from J; bases unmatched to any gene: 6. This CDR3 region has 15 residues. CDR3 in DNA: TGTGCCAGCAGTTTATCGATAGGGGGCGGGTACGAGCAGTACTTC. Protein product: CASSLSIGGGYEQYF.

The V gene is TRBV20-1, the J gene TRBJ2-5; 10 bases map to TRBD2. Germline CDR1 reads DFQATT; CDR2 reads SNEGSKA (reference sequence). The trim removed 5 bases at V and 4 bases at J, leaving 13 bases unmatched. The CDR3 spans 16 residues. CDR3: CSAPSGSSGGGETQYF. The CDR3 DNA reads TGCAGTGCTCCATCTGGTTCTAGCGGGGGAGGAGAGACCCAGTACTTC.

In its sample, this clonotype is medium-sized. The J gene is TRBJ1-1, the V gene TRBV5-1, with no clear D. The length of the CDR3 is 14 residues. Germline CDR1 is SGHRS and CDR2 is YFSETQ. V dropped 2 bases and J dropped 2 bases, with 10 bases sitting between them. CDR3 residues: CASSLTQTNTEAFF. As DNA, the CDR3 is TGCGCCAGCAGCTTAACACAGACAAACACTGAAGCTTTCTTT. The variable domain in full, completed from reference TRBV5-1 and TRBJ1-1, reads KAGVTQTPRYLIKTRGQQVTLSCSPISGHRSVSWYQQTPGQGLQFLFEYFSETQRNKGNFPGRFSGRQFSNSRSEMNVSTLELGDSALYLCASSLTQTNTEAFFGQGTRLTVV.

This clonotype was detected many times. The CDR3, as DNA: TGCAGTGCTGTGACTAGCGGGAGAGGAACAGATACGCAGTATTTT. Translation gives CSAVTSGRGTDTQYF. The chain has TRBV20-1 and TRBJ2-3; 12 nucleotides match TRBD2. Germline loops: CDR1 DFQATT, CDR2 SNEGSKA (reference sequence). This CDR3 has 15 amino acids. The V gene end was trimmed by 5 bases and the J gene end by 3 bases; junction bases not matched to a gene: 6.